A single sample is the source of the 14 T cell receptor beta chains below, sequenced in a study of human T cells and chemical hapten exposure. TCRdb redid the calling of the RACE reads with MiXCR, one entry per CDR3 protein. The table shows 300,000 to 450,000 distinct CDR3 sequences, with about 5.4% occurring only once. The time point: pre-sensitization, week 0. Indicated treatment: therapeutic diphenylcyclopropenone sensitization with weekly scalp DPC. The sequenced sample was whole blood, obtained in connection with sensitization to the hapten diphenylcyclopropenone (DPC). The receptors were sampled from a woman aged 18-30 years with alopecia areata. Some clones in this sample may be carry-over from other donors' samples.

This clonotype was recorded a few times. V and J are TRBV3-1 and TRBJ2-5, with D uncertain. V was pared by 0 bases and J by 3 bases, with 8 bases between. There are 14 residues in the CDR3. The germline V gene has CDR1 LGHDT and CDR2 YNNKEL (reference sequence). DNA for the CDR3: TGTGCCAGCAGCCAAGAGGGGTCAGAAGAGACCCAGTACTTC. Its translation: CASSQEGSEETQYF.

The V call is TRBV13, the J call TRBJ2-7, with D tentatively TRBD1 (5 bases). CDR1 PRHDT and CDR2 FYEKMQ come from the germline V gene (reference sequence). The V and J ends lost 1 base and 5 bases respectively, with 15 bases between them. This CDR3 has 15 amino acids. CDR3 nucleotide sequence: TGTGCCAGCAGCTTAGCTCCTGGCAGGGTCCACGAGCAGTACTTC. The encoded protein is CASSLAPGRVHEQYF.

This clonotype was counted between two and nine times. The chain couples TRBV5-1 to TRBJ2-3; TRBD2 matches 12 bases. The V gene end was trimmed by 4 bases and the J gene end by 0 bases; junction bases not matched to a gene: 12. In germline, CDR1 is SGHRS, CDR2 YFSETQ. This CDR3 comprises 19 residues. CDR3 DNA: TGCGCCAGCAGCCATCCGGGACTAGCGGGCTCAACTAGCACAGATACGCAGTATTTT. The encoded protein is CASSHPGLAGSTSTDTQYF.

The rearrangement uses TRBV12-3 or TRBV12-4 and TRBJ2-3; no definite D call. The V and J ends lost 8 bases and 8 bases respectively, with 14 bases between them. The CDR3 length is 12 residues. The CDR3 DNA follows: TGTGCCAGCGGCTATGTAGGATCTACGCAGTATTTT. It is translated as CASGYVGSTQYF.

Remarks on this clonotype: The junction shows a germline mismatch at one end, possibly a read error. V gene TRBV5-4 combines with J gene TRBJ1-2; 9 bases match TRBD1. CDR1 SGHNT and CDR2 YYREEE come from the germline V gene (reference sequence). The CDR3 spans 15 residues. Written as DNA, the CDR3 is TGTGCCAGCGGCTTGGAGGGACAGGGAACCTATGGCTACACCTTC. Encoded protein: CASGLEGQGTYGYTF. Filled out from reference TRBV5-4 and TRBJ1-2, the complete variable domain reads ETGVTQSPTHLIKTRGQQVTLRCSSQSGHNTVSWYQQALGQGPQFIFQYYREEENGRGNFPPRFSGLQFPNYSSELNVNALELDDSALYLCASGLEGQGTYGYTFGSGTRLTVV.

This clonotype was seen only a few times. The chain recombines TRBV20-1 with TRBJ2-1; 9 nucleotides agree with TRBD1. The trim removed 0 bases at V and 6 bases at J, leaving 6 bases unmatched. Germline V lookup: CDR1 DFQATT, CDR2 SNEGSKA (reference sequence). The CDR3 consists of 15 residues. The CDR3 DNA reads as TGCAGTGCTAGAGATTCCAGGACAGGGGCCAATGAGCAGTTCTTC. Its protein product is CSARDSRTGANEQFF.

The chain couples TRBV12-3 or TRBV12-4 to TRBJ1-2; 8 nucleotides agree with TRBD1. The CDR3 length is 15 residues. J gave up 8 bases and V 6 bases, and 14 bases lay outside the gene matches. The CDR3 DNA reads TGTGCCAGCAGGCTAGCGGGCCAGGGGGCTCGAGGCTACACCTTC. It translates to CASRLAGQGARGYTF.

This clonotype was seen more than once but under ten times. The chain has TRBV20-1 and TRBJ2-3, with 12 bases fitting TRBD2. Trimming at V came to 5 bases and at J to 10 bases, leaving 25 bases not matched to a gene. Looked up from germline, CDR1 is DFQATT and CDR2 is SNEGSKA (reference sequence). The CDR3 spans 19 residues. CDR3 bases: TGCAGTGCTCATACTAGCGGGGGGAGGGATTGGGCCTTCCAAAGGGCGCAGTATTTT. It codes for CSAHTSGGRDWAFQRAQYF.

This clonotype has a count of ten or more. The chain is built from TRBV12-3 or TRBV12-4 and TRBJ2-4, with D possibly matching TRBD1 (6 bases). This CDR3 is 15 amino acids long. Trimming took off 5 bases at V and 7 bases at J, with 18 bases between the two ends. CDR3: CASSLPSDRQNIQYF. In DNA, the CDR3 is TGTGCCAGCAGTCTACCTTCCGACAGGCAGAACATTCAGTACTTC.

Many counts were recorded for this clonotype. The V and J genes are TRBV2 and TRBJ2-5; 7 bases agree with TRBD1. Unmatched junction bases numbered 4, after V lost 6 bases and J lost 9 bases. The CDR3 runs 11 residues. Germline-derived CDR1 and CDR2 are SNHLY and FYNNEI. CDR3 residues: CASRSQGAQYF. DNA of the CDR3: TGTGCCAGCAGGTCCCAGGGGGCCCAGTACTTC.

This sequence joins TRBV18 and TRBJ1-5; 7 bases fit TRBD1. Per the germline V gene, CDR1 is KGHSH and CDR2 is LQKENI. After removal of 6 bases from V and 6 bases from J, the junction contained 11 bases not matched to a gene. This CDR3 has 15 residues. The CDR3 protein is CASSPTGDLRQPQHF. CDR3 sequence (DNA): TGTGCCAGCTCGCCCACAGGGGATCTTCGTCAGCCCCAGCATTTT.

The V and J genes are TRBV6-5 and TRBJ2-3; no reliable D call. Germline CDR1 MNHEY, CDR2 SVGAGI. Trimming left V 8 bases short and J 0 bases short, with 9 bases between. This CDR3 has 13 residues. In nucleotides, the CDR3 is TGTGCCAGCCGGCGCAGCAGCACAGATACGCAGTATTTT. Translating it yields CASRRSSTDTQYF.

This clonotype occurred many times. The chain uses TRBV6-5 and TRBJ2-3, with D unclear. Trimming cost V 2 bases and J 1 base, with 10 bases left between them. Germline CDR1 and CDR2: MNHEY and SVGAGI. The CDR3 has 15 amino acids. This CDR3 is CASSYTPKRTDTQYF. The CDR3 DNA reads as TGTGCCAGCAGTTACACACCGAAGCGCACAGATACGCAGTATTTT.

This clonotype was recorded once. This rearrangement joins TRBV6-6 to TRBJ1-2; 12 bases line up with TRBD1. The CDR3 loop spans 16 amino acids. The V and J ends lost 5 bases and 4 bases, in that order; junction bases with no gene match: 8. The germline V gene has CDR1 MNHNY and CDR2 SVGAGI (reference sequence). The CDR3 loop reads CASSRTGTGGAYGYTF. The CDR3 DNA follows: TGTGCCAGCAGTCGTACCGGGACAGGGGGCGCCTATGGCTACACCTTC.